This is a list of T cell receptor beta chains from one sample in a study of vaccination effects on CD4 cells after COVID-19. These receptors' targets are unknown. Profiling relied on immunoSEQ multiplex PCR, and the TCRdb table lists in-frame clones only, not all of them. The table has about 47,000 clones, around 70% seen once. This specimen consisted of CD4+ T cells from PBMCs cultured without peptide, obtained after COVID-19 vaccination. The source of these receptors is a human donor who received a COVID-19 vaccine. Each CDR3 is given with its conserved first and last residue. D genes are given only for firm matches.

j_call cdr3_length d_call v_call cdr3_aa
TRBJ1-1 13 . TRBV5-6 CASSPRLNTEAFF
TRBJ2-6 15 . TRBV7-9 CASSPITAIANVLTF
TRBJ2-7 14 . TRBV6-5 CASTWTATIYEQYF
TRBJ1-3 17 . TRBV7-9 CASTTLNSFVSGNTIYF
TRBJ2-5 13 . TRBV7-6 CASSSGRQETQYF
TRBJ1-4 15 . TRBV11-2 CASSNSWGDNEKLFF
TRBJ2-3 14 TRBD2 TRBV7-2 CASSLRGGADTQYF
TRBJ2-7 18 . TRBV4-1 CASSQEWRQSRAPHEQYF
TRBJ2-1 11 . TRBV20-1 CSASEGNEQFF
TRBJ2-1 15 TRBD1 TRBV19 CASSLGTGDYNEQFF
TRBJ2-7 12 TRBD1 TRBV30 CACIGQAYEQYF
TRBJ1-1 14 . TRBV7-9 CASSLEQGNTEAFF
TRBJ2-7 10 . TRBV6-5 CAGGAYEQYF
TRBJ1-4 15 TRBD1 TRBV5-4 CASSLRQGTNEKLFF
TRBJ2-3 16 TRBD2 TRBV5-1 CASSPSTSGRPDTQYF
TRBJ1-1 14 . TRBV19 CASSQQQMNTEAFF
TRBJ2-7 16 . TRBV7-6 CASSSLRTRSWYEQYF
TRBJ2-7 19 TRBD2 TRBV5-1 CASSFKTSGRAVSVYEQYF
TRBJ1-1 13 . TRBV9 CASSVAGPGGAFF
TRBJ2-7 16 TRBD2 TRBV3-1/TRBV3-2 CASSPGLAGIMYEQYF
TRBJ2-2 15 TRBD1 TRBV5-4 CASSVGQVNTGELFF
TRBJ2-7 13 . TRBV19 CASSTTGSYEQYF
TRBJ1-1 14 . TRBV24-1 CATSDGTGNTEAFF